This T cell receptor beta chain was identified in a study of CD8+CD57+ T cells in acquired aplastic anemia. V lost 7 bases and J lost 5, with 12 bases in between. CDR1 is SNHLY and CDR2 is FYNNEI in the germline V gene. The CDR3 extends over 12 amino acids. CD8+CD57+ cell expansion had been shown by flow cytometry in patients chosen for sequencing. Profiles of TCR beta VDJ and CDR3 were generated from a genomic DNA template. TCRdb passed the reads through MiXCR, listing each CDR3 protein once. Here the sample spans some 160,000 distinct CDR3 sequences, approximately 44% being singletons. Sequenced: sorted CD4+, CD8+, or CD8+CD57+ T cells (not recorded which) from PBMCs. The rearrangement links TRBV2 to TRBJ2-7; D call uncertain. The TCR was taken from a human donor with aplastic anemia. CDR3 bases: TGTGCCAGCACCTACACAACTGACGAGCAGTACTTC. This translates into CASTYTTDEQYF.